These T cell receptor beta chains were read from a single sample in a study of glioma-infiltrating T cells after dendritic cell vaccination. The data were produced by immunoSEQ multiplex PCR, yet TCRdb's version contains in-frame clones alone and is incomplete. The data show 75,000 to 100,000 clones, around three quarters seen once. The sequencing here drew on blood, taken before dendritic cell vaccination. These receptors were obtained from a human donor with glioblastoma. Both conserved end residues are part of each CDR3. The D gene is left open where the match is weak. The size entry is marked missing in some rows and otherwise reads once, few, many or a size class.

>TRBJ2-3|13|TRBV6-1|once|NA
CASSHSVTDTQYF
TGTGCCAGCAGCCATTCAGTCACAGATACGCAGTATTTT
>TRBJ2-1|11|TRBV6-1|NA|NA
CASTFNNEQFF
TGTGCCAGCACATTCAACAATGAGCAGTTCTTC
>TRBJ2-7|12|TRBV6-6|few|NA
CASSYSRREQYF
TGTGCCAGCAGTTACTCGAGGAGAGAGCAGTACTTC
>TRBJ1-4|17|TRBV4-1|NA|NA
CASRLGAVVATNEKLFF
TGCGCCAGCAGACTGGGGGCAGTCGTAGCAACTAATGAAAAACTGTTTTTT
>TRBJ2-7|13|TRBV2|few|NA
CASSRGSLYEQYF
TGTGCCAGCAGCAGGGGCTCCTTATACGAGCAGTACTTC
>TRBJ1-2|16|TRBV27|NA|NA
CASSLGVGESNYGYTF
TGTGCCAGCAGTTTAGGAGTAGGCGAATCTAACTATGGCTACACCTTC
>TRBJ2-7|12|TRBV2|NA|NA
CASSDRAYEQYF
TGTGCCAGCAGTGACCGGGCCTACGAGCAGTACTTC
>TRBJ2-7|15|TRBV4-1|NA|TRBD2
CASSEILAGAYEQYF
TGCGCCAGCAGCGAGATACTAGCGGGGGCCTACGAGCAGTACTTC
>TRBJ1-1|15|TRBV30|NA|NA
CAWTSIGGGGTEAFF
TGTGCCTGGACTAGTATCGGTGGGGGGGGGACTGAAGCTTTCTTT
>TRBJ2-1|12|TRBV6-5|NA|TRBD1
CASSDRGHEQFF
TGTGCCAGCAGTGACAGGGGGCATGAGCAGTTCTTC
>TRBJ1-6|13|TRBV5-1|NA|NA
CASSLGRNSPLHF
TGCGCCAGCAGCTTGGGCAGAAATTCACCCCTCCACTTT
>TRBJ2-5|14|TRBV6-1|once|TRBD1
CASSGGQRGETQYF
TGTGCCAGCAGTGGGGGACAGAGGGGAGAGACCCAGTACTTC
>TRBJ1-4|15|TRBV7-2|NA|NA
CASSPRGVLSEKLFF
TGTGCCAGCAGCCCTCGGGGGGTGCTGAGTGAAAAACTGTTTTTT
>TRBJ2-5|15|TRBV27|NA|TRBD2
CASSISSGWQETQYF
TGTGCCAGCAGTATAAGTAGCGGGTGGCAAGAGACCCAGTACTTC
>TRBJ2-5|11|TRBV7-2|once|NA
CASSLGRGQYF
TGTGCCAGCAGCTTAGGCCGGGGCCAGTACTTC
>TRBJ1-2|15|TRBV5-1|once|NA
CASSLVRGGNYGYTF
TGCGCCAGCAGCTTGGTTCGGGGTGGGAACTATGGCTACACCTTC
>TRBJ1-1|11|TRBV19|few|NA
CASSRPTEAFF
TGTGCCAGTAGTAGGCCCACTGAAGCTTTCTTT
>TRBJ2-1|14|TRBV6-4|NA|NA
CASSDSRRDNEQFF
TGTGCCAGCAGTGACTCGAGGCGGGACAATGAGCAGTTCTTC
>TRBJ1-4|14|TRBV5-6|NA|NA
CASSKKGRGEKLFF
TGTGCCAGCAGCAAAAAGGGCAGGGGAGAAAAACTGTTTTTT
>TRBJ2-3|16|TRBV28|few|NA
CASSFPSTDPTDTQYF
TGTGCCAGCAGTTTCCCGTCGACAGACCCCACAGATACGCAGTATTTT
>TRBJ2-3|18|TRBV9|few|TRBD2
CASSVSPLSGRARDTQYF
TGTGCCAGCAGCGTATCCCCCTTGAGCGGGAGGGCAAGAGATACGCAGTATTTT
>TRBJ2-1|15|TRBV9|NA|NA
CASSVRSDSYNEQFF
TGTGCCAGCAGCGTAAGAAGCGACTCCTACAATGAGCAGTTCTTC
>TRBJ2-1|12|TRBV10-1|NA|NA
CASSGSNNEQFF
TGCGCCAGCAGCGGGTCTAACAATGAGCAGTTCTTC
>TRBJ2-6|15|TRBV5-6|few|NA
CASSFGEPGANVLTF
TGTGCCAGCAGCTTCGGGGAACCCGGGGCCAACGTCCTGACTTTC
>TRBJ2-7|13|TRBV19|NA|TRBD1
CASSRQGAGEQYF
TGTGCCAGTAGCCGACAGGGGGCGGGCGAGCAGTACTTC
>TRBJ2-5|15|TRBV7-9|NA|TRBD2
CASSLGAGGQETQYF
TGTGCCAGCAGCTTAGGGGCGGGGGGACAAGAGACCCAGTACTTC
>TRBJ2-2|16|TRBV7-9|NA|TRBD1
CASSFRQGANTGELFF
TGTGCCAGCAGCTTTCGACAGGGAGCGAACACCGGGGAGCTGTTTTTT
>TRBJ2-1|15|TRBV27|NA|TRBD1
CASSPGQGAYNEQFF
TGTGCCAGCAGTCCTGGACAGGGGGCGTACAATGAGCAGTTCTTC
>TRBJ2-3|12|TRBV19|NA|NA
CASSAIQDTQYF
TGTGCCAGTAGTGCTATCCAAGATACGCAGTATTTT
>TRBJ2-5|16|TRBV1|NA|NA
CTSSRRSGGAGETQYF
TGCACCAGCAGCCGGAGGAGCGGGGGGGCCGGGGAGACCCAGTACTTC
>TRBJ2-7|16|TRBV6-1|once|TRBD1
CASSELWAGGGYEQYF
TGTGCCAGCAGTGAGTTGTGGGCAGGGGGCGGCTACGAGCAGTACTTC
>TRBJ2-2|14|TRBV2|NA|NA
CASTKTGSSGELFF
TGTGCCAGCACAAAAACAGGGTCCTCCGGGGAGCTGTTTTTT
>TRBJ1-5|14|TRBV10-2|NA|NA
CASSEWPGNQPQHF
TGCGCCAGCAGTGAGTGGCCTGGCAATCAGCCCCAGCATTTT
>TRBJ1-1|12|TRBV10-3|NA|NA
CAISVGQVEAFF
TGTGCCATCAGTGTAGGACAAGTTGAAGCTTTCTTT
>TRBJ2-5|13|TRBV18|NA|NA
CASSPGVSETQYF
TGTGCCAGCTCACCCGGAGTTTCGGAGACCCAGTACTTC
>TRBJ1-2|12|TRBV30|NA|NA
CAQTPGEGGYTF
TGTGCCCAGACACCAGGTGAGGGTGGCTACACCTTC
>TRBJ2-7|12|TRBV30|NA|NA
CAWNEYSYEQYF
TGTGCCTGGAATGAGTACTCCTACGAGCAGTACTTC
>TRBJ2-1|13|TRBV27|NA|NA
CASIIRQYNEQFF
TGTGCCAGCATCATCCGACAGTACAATGAGCAGTTCTTC
>TRBJ2-7|15|TRBV29-1|NA|NA
CSVEVRSGYNYEQYF
TGCAGCGTTGAAGTTAGGAGCGGGTATAACTACGAGCAGTACTTC
>TRBJ2-5|16|TRBV5-1|NA|TRBD2
CASSLGGGEGQETQYF
TGCGCCAGCAGCTTGGGCGGAGGGGAGGGGCAAGAGACCCAGTACTTC
>TRBJ2-3|17|TRBV7-9|NA|TRBD2
CASSLKALAGVPDTQYF
TGTGCCAGCAGCTTAAAGGCGCTAGCGGGAGTTCCAGATACGCAGTATTTT
>TRBJ2-1|16|TRBV4-1|NA|TRBD1
CASSQRGQGLNNEQFF
TGCGCCAGCAGCCAAAGAGGACAGGGCCTCAACAATGAGCAGTTCTTC
>TRBJ1-2|13|TRBV5-1|NA|NA
CASTSQGTYGYTF
TGCGCCAGTACGTCGCAGGGCACCTATGGCTACACCTTC
>TRBJ2-2|17|TRBV9|NA|TRBD1
CASSVGGQGANTGELFF
TGTGCCAGCAGCGTTGGCGGACAGGGGGCGAACACCGGGGAGCTGTTTTTT
>TRBJ2-7|16|TRBV29-1|NA|TRBD2
CSVAIPASGAFYEQYF
TGCAGCGTTGCTATCCCTGCTAGCGGAGCTTTCTACGAGCAGTACTTC
>TRBJ2-3|17|TRBV5-6|NA|TRBD2
CASSLELAGGFTDTQYF
TGTGCCAGCAGCTTGGAGCTAGCGGGGGGCTTCACAGATACGCAGTATTTT
>TRBJ1-1|14|TRBV27|NA|TRBD1
CASTLYRGDTEAFF
TGTGCCAGCACCCTCTACAGGGGTGACACTGAAGCTTTCTTT
>TRBJ2-1|15|TRBV7-2|NA|NA
CASTLGRGSYNEQFF
TGTGCCAGCACCCTCGGGCGGGGCTCCTACAATGAGCAGTTCTTC
>TRBJ1-5|12|TRBV2|NA|NA
CASCYSNQPQHF
TGTGCCAGTTGTTATAGCAATCAGCCCCAGCATTTT
>TRBJ2-1|16|TRBV19|NA|TRBD2
CASSSIAGRRVYEQFF
TGTGCCAGTAGTTCCATAGCGGGAAGACGTGTCTATGAGCAGTTCTTC
>TRBJ2-7|12|TRBV28|NA|NA
CASSLRGSEQYF
TGTGCCAGCAGTTTACGGGGATCCGAGCAGTACTTC
>TRBJ1-2|13|TRBV6-1|NA|NA
CASSLEGLYGYTF
TGTGCCAGCAGTTTGGAGGGGCTATATGGCTACACCTTC
>TRBJ2-3|13|TRBV9|NA|NA
CASSVAVTDTQYF
TGTGCCAGCAGCGTAGCGGTTACAGATACGCAGTATTTT
>TRBJ1-2|13|TRBV29-1|NA|TRBD1
CSVATRGNYGYTF
TGCAGCGTTGCAACCAGGGGGAACTATGGCTACACCTTC
>TRBJ1-1|15|TRBV6-5|NA|NA
CASSPPGRKNTEAFF
TGTGCCAGCAGTCCCCCTGGCAGAAAAAACACTGAAGCTTTCTTT
>TRBJ2-7|15|TRBV5-6|NA|NA
CASSPIGQRSYEQYF
TGTGCCAGCAGCCCCATAGGACAGCGCTCCTACGAGCAGTACTTC